Listed below are T cell receptor beta chains from one sample, sequenced in a study of T cell changes during pregnancy in multiple sclerosis. Sequencing used immunoSEQ multiplex PCR; TCRdb keeps in-frame clones, though not all of them. Among around 100,000 clones listed, 92% were seen once. The sequencing used peripheral blood, collected after pregnancy. These TCRs come from a female donor with multiple sclerosis, enrolled in a pregnancy study. Both conserved end residues are part of each CDR3. D genes are given only for firm matches. Size tells how often a clone was seen (once, few, many) or the class of an expanded clone, and some rows leave it out.

v_gene: TRBV28
j_gene: TRBJ2-7
d_gene: NA
abundance: NA
CDR3nt: TGTGCCAGCAGTCTCGGTCCGGGACAGTACTTC
CDR3aa: CASSLGPGQYF

v_gene: TRBV11-1
j_gene: TRBJ1-1
d_gene: NA
abundance: NA
CDR3nt: TGTGCCAGCAGCTTAGCGCTAACAGTCGAAGCTTTCTTT
CDR3aa: CASSLALTVEAFF

v_gene: TRBV19
j_gene: TRBJ1-5
d_gene: TRBD1
abundance: NA
CDR3nt: TGTGCCAGTAGTAGGGACAGGCCCAACTATAGCAATCAGCCCCAGCATTTT
CDR3aa: CASSRDRPNYSNQPQHF

v_gene: TRBV6-1
j_gene: TRBJ1-1
d_gene: NA
abundance: NA
CDR3nt: TGTGCCAGCAGTGCGCCGACCCTGGGGGCCACTGAAGCTTTCTTT
CDR3aa: CASSAPTLGATEAFF

v_gene: TRBV6-1
j_gene: TRBJ1-3
d_gene: NA
abundance: few
CDR3nt: TGTGCCAGCAGGGATACAGGGGGAAACACCATATATTTT
CDR3aa: CASRDTGGNTIYF

v_gene: TRBV6-5
j_gene: TRBJ2-2
d_gene: TRBD2
abundance: NA
CDR3nt: TGTGCCAGCAGTTACCGGCTAGCGGGGTTCACCGGGGAGCTGTTTTTT
CDR3aa: CASSYRLAGFTGELFF

v_gene: TRBV15
j_gene: TRBJ1-4
d_gene: NA
abundance: NA
CDR3nt: TGTGCCACCAGCAGAGATCTCGGACAAAGGTCGAAACTGTTTTTT
CDR3aa: CATSRDLGQRSKLFF

v_gene: TRBV6-6
j_gene: TRBJ2-5
d_gene: TRBD2
abundance: NA
CDR3nt: TGTGCCAGCAGTTTTGCTAGCGGGCTACAAGAGACCCAGTACTTC
CDR3aa: CASSFASGLQETQYF

v_gene: TRBV19
j_gene: TRBJ1-5
d_gene: NA
abundance: NA
CDR3nt: TGTGCCAGTAGTACCCTGGGAGGGGTTCTTCATCAGCCCCAGCATTTT
CDR3aa: CASSTLGGVLHQPQHF

v_gene: TRBV4-1
j_gene: TRBJ1-2
d_gene: TRBD1
abundance: NA
CDR3nt: TGCGCCAGCAGCCAATTAAGGACAGGTCCGTCTAACTATGGCTACACCTTC
CDR3aa: CASSQLRTGPSNYGYTF

v_gene: TRBV7-9
j_gene: TRBJ2-1
d_gene: NA
abundance: once
CDR3nt: TGTGCCAGCAGCCGGGGACTGGGGTCCTACAATGAGCAGTTCTTC
CDR3aa: CASSRGLGSYNEQFF

v_gene: TRBV27
j_gene: TRBJ2-2
d_gene: NA
abundance: NA
CDR3nt: TGTGCCAGCACCCGGAGCGGCTTGGTTACCGGGGAGCTGTTTTTT
CDR3aa: CASTRSGLVTGELFF

v_gene: TRBV2
j_gene: TRBJ2-1
d_gene: TRBD2
abundance: NA
CDR3nt: TGTGCGGGGGCATCGCGGGGGGGCTCCTACAATGAGCAGTTCTTC
CDR3aa: CAGASRGGSYNEQFF

v_gene: TRBV28
j_gene: TRBJ2-1
d_gene: TRBD1
abundance: NA
CDR3nt: TGTGCCAGCAAAAATTACCTAAGGACAGGCTACAATGAGCAGTTCTTC
CDR3aa: CASKNYLRTGYNEQFF

v_gene: TRBV30
j_gene: TRBJ2-7
d_gene: TRBD1
abundance: NA
CDR3nt: TGTGCCTGGGCGGGTGACAGGGGCTACGAGCAGTACTTC
CDR3aa: CAWAGDRGYEQYF